The next 19 T cell receptor beta chains were all read from a single sample in a study of technical replicates of blood from a few donors. Sequencing was performed with immunoSEQ multiplex PCR; in TCRdb, only in-frame clones are kept and a portion is missing. The sample includes almost 65,000 clones, more than 75% of them seen just once. The sample comprised PBMCs. Source of these receptors: a human donor in good health. Some clones in this sample may be carry-over from other donors' samples.

The genes are TRBV5-8 and TRBJ2-3; the D gene is possibly TRBD2 (6 bases). Trimming cost V 2 bases and J 7 bases, with 11 bases left between them. The CDR3 is 13 residues long. The germline CDR1 and CDR2 sequences are SGHTS and YDEGEE. This CDR3 is CASSLTGTYTQYF. CDR3 sequence (DNA): TGTGCCAGCAGCTTAACGGGGACTTATACGCAGTATTTT.

The chain joins TRBV7-6 to TRBJ1-5; TRBD1 agrees at 8 bases. The CDR3 sequence is 14 residues long. V was pared by 5 bases and J by 6 bases, with 6 bases of the junction left unmatched. The germline CDR1 and CDR2 sequences are SGHVS and FNYEAQ. The CDR3 region is CASSAGGNGQPQHF. CDR3 sequence (DNA): TGTGCCAGCAGCGCAGGGGGCAACGGTCAGCCCCAGCATTTT.

The CDR3 loop reads CASSRPGEGNEQFF. CDR3 nucleotides: TGTGCCAGCAGCAGACCAGGGGAAGGCAATGAGCAGTTCTTC. V gene TRBV7-3 combines with J gene TRBJ2-1, with D maybe TRBD1 (6 bases). The CDR3 totals 14 residues. V was shortened by 5 bases and J by 6 bases, with 14 bases between the two germline ends. Germline CDR1 and CDR2: SGHTA and FQGTGA.

The chain's CDR3 is CAWSVGLAGGGAFF. In DNA form, the CDR3 reads TGTGCCTGGAGTGTAGGGCTAGCGGGAGGAGGTGCGTTCTTC. This sequence joins TRBV30 and TRBJ2-1, with TRBD2 matching over 11 bases. CDR1 is GTSNPN, CDR2 SVGIG, per germline (reference sequence). CDR3 length: 14 residues. V gave up 0 bases and J gave up 15 bases; unmatched junction bases: 10. The full variable domain, its missing parts supplied by reference TRBV30 and TRBJ2-1, is SQTIHQWPATLVQPVGSPLSLECTVEGTSNPNLYWYRQAAGRGLQLLFYSVGIGQISSEVPQNLSASRPQDRQFILSSKKLLLSDSGFYLCAWSVGLAGGGAFFGPGTRLTVL.

The chain couples TRBV6-1 to TRBJ2-5; 9 bases agree with TRBD1. V shed 6 bases, J shed 2 bases, and the junction held 4 bases outside the gene matches. CDR3 length: 14 amino acids. Germline CDR1 and CDR2: MNHNS and SASEGT. For the CDR3, the DNA is TGTGCCAGCAGGCCGACAGGGGGTCAAGAGACCCAGTACTTC. This sequence encodes CASRPTGGQETQYF.

J is TRBJ1-4 and V is TRBV27; weak D call: TRBD1 (5 bases). The CDR3 covers 13 residues. V gave up 3 bases and J gave up 5 bases, with 7 bases separating them. From germline, CDR1 is MNHEY and CDR2 SMNVEV (reference sequence). The CDR3 nucleotides read TGTGCCAGCAGTTTGGCAGGGAATGAAAAACTGTTTTTT. This sequence encodes CASSLAGNEKLFF.

V is TRBV5-6 and J is TRBJ1-2; 12 positions match TRBD1. After removal of 6 bases from V and 4 bases from J, the junction contained 10 bases not matched to a gene. Germline CDR1 SGHDT, CDR2 YYEEEE. This CDR3 is 16 amino acids long. DNA for the CDR3: TGTGCCAGCACCGGGACAGGGGGCAGATTAATCTATGGCTACACCTTC. Protein sequence: CASTGTGGRLIYGYTF.

The chain combines TRBV25-1 with TRBJ2-1; 11 positions agree with TRBD2. J was trimmed by 10 bases and V by 4 bases; bases with no gene match: 9. There are 15 residues in the CDR3. CDR1 is MGHDK, CDR2 SYGVNS, per germline. In DNA form, the CDR3 reads TGTGCCAGCAGTGTGAGGGGGCTAGCGGGGGGAGAGCAGTTCTTC. It specifies CASSVRGLAGGEQFF. Filled out from reference TRBV25-1 and TRBJ2-1, the complete variable domain reads EADIYQTPRYLVIGTGKKITLECSQTMGHDKMYWYQQDPGMELHLIHYSYGVNSTEKGDLSSESTVSRIRTEHFPLTLESARPSHTSQYLCASSVRGLAGGEQFFGPGTRLTVL.

The CDR3 is CASSPYPRETQYF. The DNA of the CDR3 is TGTGCCAGCTCACCATACCCCCGGGAGACCCAGTACTTC. V is TRBV18 and J is TRBJ2-5, with unresolved D. With 2 bases removed from V and 5 bases from J, the gap between germline ends came to 9 bases. Germline V gene lookup returns CDR1 KGHSH and CDR2 LQKENI. This CDR3 contains 13 residues. The complete variable domain, with remaining parts taken from reference TRBV18 and TRBJ2-5, reads NAGVMQNPRHLVRRRGQEARLRCSPMKGHSHVYWYRQLPEEGLKFMVYLQKENIIDESGMPKERFSAEFPKEGPSILRIQQVVRGDSAAYFCASSPYPRETQYFGPGTRLLVL.

This clone was recorded only once. V gene TRBV5-1 combines with J gene TRBJ2-3, with 7 positions matching TRBD2. Trimming took 4 bases from V and 1 from J; bases not matched to a gene: 3. The CDR3 is 14 residues long. Germline CDR1 reads SGHRS; CDR2 reads YFSETQ. CDR3 DNA: TGCGCCAGCAGCCTTACTAGCGGCACAGATACGCAGTATTTT. This gives the protein CASSLTSGTDTQYF. Full variable domain (missing parts from reference TRBV5-1 and TRBJ2-3): KAGVTQTPRYLIKTRGQQVTLSCSPISGHRSVSWYQQTPGQGLQFLFEYFSETQRNKGNFPGRFSGRQFSNSRSEMNVSTLELGDSALYLCASSLTSGTDTQYFGPGTRLTVL.

The J gene is TRBJ2-5, the V gene TRBV5-4; 10 positions agree with TRBD1. The V segment lost 2 bases and the J segment 9 bases; nucleotides outside the gene matches: 13. Per the germline V gene, CDR1 is SGHNT and CDR2 is YYREEE (reference sequence). CDR3 length equals 16 residues. The CDR3 sequence: CASSLSTGGAERPQYF. Written as DNA, the CDR3 is TGTGCCAGCAGCTTATCGACAGGGGGCGCGGAGAGACCCCAGTACTTC.

The chain uses TRBV9 and TRBJ2-1, with D hard to call. The germline V and J ends were trimmed by 0 bases and 0 bases, with 13 bases remaining between them. Germline values: CDR1 SGDLS, CDR2 YYNGEE. The CDR3 spans 17 residues. The CDR3: CASSVVGSTSSYNEQFF. Written as DNA, the CDR3 is TGTGCCAGCAGCGTAGTGGGCAGTACAAGCTCCTACAATGAGCAGTTCTTC.

The chain recombines TRBV7-3 with TRBJ1-1, with no clear D. With 4 bases removed from V and 3 bases from J, the gap between germline ends came to 12 bases. Germline CDR1 is SGHTA and CDR2 is FQGTGA. The CDR3 sequence is 14 residues long. CDR3 DNA: TGTGCCAGCAGCTCAGGAGGGTGGGACACTGAAGCTTTCTTT. Its translation is CASSSGGWDTEAFF. Supplemented by reference TRBV7-3 and TRBJ1-1, the full variable domain reads GAGVSQTPSNKVTEKGKYVELRCDPISGHTALYWYRQSLGQGPEFLIYFQGTGAADDSGLPNDRFFAVRPEGSVSTLKIQRTERGDSAVYLCASSSGGWDTEAFFGQGTRLTVV.

The CDR3 protein is CASSLGQGAEKLFF. CDR3 bases: TGTGCCAGCAGCTTAGGACAGGGCGCTGAAAAACTGTTTTTT. The genes are TRBV11-2 and TRBJ1-4; 7 bases are shared with TRBD1. Germline V gives CDR1 SGHAT, CDR2 FQNNGV. The length of the CDR3 is 14 residues. Trimming at V came to 1 base and at J to 7 bases, leaving 3 bases not matched to a gene.

This sequence joins TRBV2 and TRBJ2-7, with D perhaps TRBD1 (6 bases). Germline lookup yields CDR1 SNHLY and CDR2 FYNNEI. With 8 bases removed from V and 3 bases from J, the gap between germline ends came to 14 bases. CDR3 length: 13 amino acids. The CDR3 region is CASCCGTHYEQYF. The DNA for the CDR3 is TGTGCCAGCTGCTGTGGGACACACTACGAGCAGTACTTC.

This chain links TRBV7-9 with TRBJ2-5, with 8 bases lining up with TRBD2. The CDR3 is 17 amino acids. With 5 bases clipped from V and 2 bases from J, the junction kept 13 bases outside the gene matches. Germline CDR1 and CDR2: SEHNR and FQNEAQ (reference sequence). The CDR3 DNA is TGTGCCAGCAGCCCCCCCCTAGTGGTAGCGGGACAAGAGACCCAGTACTTC. Protein sequence: CASSPPLVVAGQETQYF.

This clone was observed a single time. The CDR3 here is CASSQDDATGANVLTF. In nucleotides, the CDR3 is TGCGCCAGCAGCCAAGATGATGCGACTGGGGCCAACGTCCTGACTTTC. The J gene is TRBJ2-6, the V gene TRBV4-3; D unresolved. The germline gives CDR1 LGHNA, CDR2 YSLEER. CDR3 size: 16 residues. Trimming removed 0 bases from V and 2 bases from J, with 8 bases in between.

The J gene is TRBJ1-1, the V gene TRBV7-9, with unresolved D. The CDR3 extends over 13 amino acids. CDR1 and CDR2 from the germline V gene are SEHNR and FQNEAQ (reference sequence). The V and J ends lost 8 bases and 4 bases respectively, with 14 bases between them. As DNA, the CDR3 is TGTGCCAGCGCCTCCAATCCCGGCACTGAAGCTTTCTTT. Protein: CASASNPGTEAFF.

The table lists this clone with a count of one. The J gene is TRBJ2-2, the V gene TRBV5-4, with TRBD2 matching over 10 bases. This CDR3 region has 17 residues. With V trimmed by 3 bases and J by 7 bases, 12 bases remained unmatched. Germline V gene sequence: CDR1 SGHNT, CDR2 YYREEE (reference sequence). The chain's CDR3 is CASSSGGLAGEVGELFF. The CDR3 DNA reads as TGTGCCAGCAGCTCCGGAGGTCTAGCGGGGGAGGTCGGGGAGCTGTTTTTT.